A single sample gave rise to the 15 T cell receptor beta chains below, sequenced in a study of response to subunit inactivated influenza vaccine listed by TCRdb under 2018. The receptor library was made with RT-PCR. Sequencing used an Illumina HiSeq 2500. The raw public data were reprocessed by TCRdb itself: fastp quality trimming at Q25, MiXCR clonotype calling, in-frame beta chains only. Merged by CDR3 protein, the rows form single entries marked with the most common genes and DNA. Across this sample there are about 830,000 distinct CDR3 sequences, with approximately 18% seen only once. Of the sample, roughly a tenth is held by the ten largest clones. The source material was PBMCs from blood, sampled roughly 5 days after vaccination. The receptors shown here come from a man over 45 who received an inactivated influenza vaccine. Donor details come from another sample of the same person, matched by shared clones.

Regarding this clonotype: Compared with germline, one end of the junction differs, possibly owing to a read error. The V call is TRBV10-3, the J call TRBJ2-1, with 7 bases fitting TRBD2. CDR1 and CDR2 (germline): ENHRY, SYGVKD. The CDR3 has 13 amino acids. The CDR3 loop reads CAIRTLAAPTPIF. The CDR3 DNA reads as TGTGCCATCAGGACTCTAGCGGCCCCTACCCCGATCTTC.

The J gene is TRBJ2-2, the V gene TRBV2, with TRBD1 as a possible D gene (6 bases). CDR3 length: 16 amino acids. Germline loops: CDR1 SNHLY, CDR2 FYNNEI. Trimming removed 5 bases from V and 1 base from J, with 14 bases in between. The CDR3, as DNA: TGTGCCAGCAGTCTGGACAGCGATTGGAACACCGGGGAGCTGTTTTTT. Translated: CASSLDSDWNTGELFF.

The chain has TRBV20-1 and TRBJ2-5; D might be TRBD2 (6 bases). CDR1 and CDR2 from the germline V gene are DFQATT and SNEGSKA (reference sequence). V gave up 1 base and J gave up 5 bases, with 17 bases separating them. The CDR3 covers 15 residues. The CDR3 bases are TGCAGTGCTAGAGCAGGGACTTCTGTCTGGGAGACCCAGTACTTC. The encoded protein is CSARAGTSVWETQYF.

This clonotype was seen a handful of times. The rearrangement links TRBV5-1 to TRBJ2-1; 7 positions agree with TRBD1. Germline V gives CDR1 SGHRS, CDR2 YFSETQ. V was clipped by 0 bases and J by 10 bases; unmatched bases: 7. The CDR3 totals 14 residues. This CDR3 reads CASSLVGTDDEQFF. CDR3 coding DNA: TGCGCCAGCAGCTTGGTTGGGACAGACGACGAGCAGTTCTTC.

This clonotype was seen a few times. The V gene is TRBV2, the J gene TRBJ1-6; no reliable D call. Germline lookup yields CDR1 SNHLY and CDR2 FYNNEI. V lost 3 bases and J lost 5, with 8 bases in between. The CDR3 runs 14 residues. CDR3 sequence: CASSERVDNSPLHF. In DNA form, the CDR3 reads TGTGCCAGCAGTGAGAGGGTGGATAATTCACCCCTCCACTTT.

A few counts support this clonotype. This chain connects TRBV12-3 or TRBV12-4 to TRBJ2-3; 9 bases are shared with TRBD2. This CDR3 has 15 residues. Trimming took 6 bases from V and 3 from J; bases not matched to a gene: 7. The chain's CDR3 is CASRRSGSKTDTQYF. The CDR3 DNA is TGTGCCAGCAGGCGTAGCGGGAGTAAAACAGATACGCAGTATTTT.

In its sample, this clonotype was seen once. The V call is TRBV7-3, the J call TRBJ2-2; maybe TRBD2 (6 bases). This CDR3 has 16 residues. Trimming cost V 0 bases and J 4 bases, with 12 bases left between them. The V gene's germline CDR1 is SGHTA and CDR2 FQGTGA. In nucleotides, the CDR3 is TGTGCCAGCAGCTTAACCGGGGGAGACGCCACCGGGGAGCTGTTTTTT. Residues: CASSLTGGDATGELFF.

The rearrangement links TRBV11-2 to TRBJ2-5, with a weak D call TRBD1 (6 bases). The CDR3 is 14 residues long. CDR1 is SGHAT, CDR2 FQNNGV, per germline. V lost 3 bases and J 1 base, leaving 9 bases between the germline ends. CDR3 in DNA: TGTGCCAGCAGCTTGGGACATCTCCAAGAGACCCAGTACTTC. It yields the protein CASSLGHLQETQYF.

The V call is TRBV4-2, the J call TRBJ2-7; weak D call: TRBD1 (5 bases). The germline V gene has CDR1 LGHNA and CDR2 YNFKEQ. Deletions cut 1 base from V and 4 bases from J, with 20 bases between. This CDR3 has 17 amino acids. The CDR3 sequence is CASSQGGSHSRKYEQYF. The CDR3 DNA reads as TGTGCCAGCAGCCAAGGGGGCAGCCATTCGCGAAAATACGAGCAGTACTTC.

The V gene is TRBV7-2, the J gene TRBJ2-3; D remains ambiguous. The CDR3 has 16 residues. The V end lost 3 bases, the J end lost 0 bases, and 13 bases lay between the germline ends. From germline, CDR1 is SGHTA and CDR2 FQGNSA. The CDR3 sequence is CASSLAPGRSTDTQYF. The DNA for the CDR3 is TGTGCCAGCAGCTTGGCCCCCGGACGCAGCACAGATACGCAGTATTTT.

On this clonotype: A single base separates this from a much larger clone, so it may be a read error. This sequence joins TRBV20-1 and TRBJ2-7; D uncertain. The germline V gene encodes CDR1 DFQATT and CDR2 SNEGSKA (reference sequence). V lost 4 bases and J 2 bases, leaving 15 bases between the germline ends. The CDR3 loop spans 14 amino acids. DNA for the CDR3: TGCAGTGCTACGTTCGGCAGGATGACCTACGAGCAGTACTTC. This codes for CSATFGRMTYEQYF.

The V call is TRBV9, the J call TRBJ1-4; maybe TRBD1 (6 bases). The CDR3 totals 15 residues. Germline CDR1 reads SGDLS; CDR2 reads YYNGEE. Trimming took off 3 bases at V and 9 bases at J, with 18 bases between the two ends. The CDR3 region has the DNA TGTGCCAGCAGCGAGGGGGGCAGGTCTTTTCAAAAACTGTTTTTT. Amino acid sequence: CASSEGGRSFQKLFF.

There are a few counts of this clonotype. The rearrangement joins TRBV9 to TRBJ1-5, with a tentative D call TRBD1 (6 bases). The germline V gene has CDR1 SGDLS and CDR2 YYNGEE. This CDR3 has 13 amino acids. V dropped 0 bases and J dropped 5 bases, with 6 bases sitting between them. In nucleotides, the CDR3 is TGTGCCAGCAGCGTAGGGACAGATCAGCCCCAGCATTTT. It codes for CASSVGTDQPQHF.

This clonotype was counted between two and nine times. This sequence joins TRBV12-3 or TRBV12-4 and TRBJ2-1; perhaps TRBD2 as D (7 bases). CDR3 size: 14 residues. The V end lost 0 bases, the J end lost 9 bases, and 12 bases lay between the germline ends. CDR3 amino acids: CASSLAGGHGEQFF. DNA of the CDR3: TGTGCCAGCAGTTTAGCGGGGGGGCACGGTGAGCAGTTCTTC.

V and J are TRBV20-1 and TRBJ2-3; 7 nucleotides match TRBD2. Germline V CDR1 and CDR2: DFQATT, SNEGSKA (reference sequence). The CDR3 spans 15 residues. Losses at the gene ends were 3 bases for V and 0 bases for J; bases not matched to a gene: 6. The CDR3 loop reads CSASPREESTDTQYF. In DNA form, the CDR3 reads TGCAGTGCTAGTCCCCGGGAGGAAAGCACAGATACGCAGTATTTT.